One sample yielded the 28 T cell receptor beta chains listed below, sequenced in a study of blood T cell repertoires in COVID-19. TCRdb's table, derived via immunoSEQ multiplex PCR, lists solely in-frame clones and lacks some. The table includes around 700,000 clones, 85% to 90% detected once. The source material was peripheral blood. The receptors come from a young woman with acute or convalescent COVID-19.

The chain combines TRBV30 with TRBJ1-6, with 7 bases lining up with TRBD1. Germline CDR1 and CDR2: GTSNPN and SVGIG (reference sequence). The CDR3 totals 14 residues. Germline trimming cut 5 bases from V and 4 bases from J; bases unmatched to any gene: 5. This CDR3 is CAWVRQGYNSPLHF. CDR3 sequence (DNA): TGTGCCTGGGTCCGACAGGGATATAATTCACCCCTCCACTTT.

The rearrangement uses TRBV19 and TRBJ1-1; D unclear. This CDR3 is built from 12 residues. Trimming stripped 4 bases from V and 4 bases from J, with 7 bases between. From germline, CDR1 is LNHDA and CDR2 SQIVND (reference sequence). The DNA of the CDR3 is TGTGCCAGTAGTACTTACAGCACTGAAGCTTTCTTT. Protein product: CASSTYSTEAFF.

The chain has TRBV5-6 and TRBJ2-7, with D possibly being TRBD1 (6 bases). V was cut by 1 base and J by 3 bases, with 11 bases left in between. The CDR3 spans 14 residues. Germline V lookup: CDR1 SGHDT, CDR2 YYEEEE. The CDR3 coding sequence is TGTGCCAGCAGCTTGTGGGACAAAGACTACGAGCAGTACTTC. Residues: CASSLWDKDYEQYF.

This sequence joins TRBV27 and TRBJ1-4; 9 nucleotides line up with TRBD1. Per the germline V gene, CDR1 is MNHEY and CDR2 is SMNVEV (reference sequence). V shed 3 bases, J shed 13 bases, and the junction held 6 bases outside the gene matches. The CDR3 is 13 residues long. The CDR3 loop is CASSFGDRATLFF. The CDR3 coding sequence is TGTGCCAGCAGTTTTGGGGACAGGGCAACACTGTTTTTT.

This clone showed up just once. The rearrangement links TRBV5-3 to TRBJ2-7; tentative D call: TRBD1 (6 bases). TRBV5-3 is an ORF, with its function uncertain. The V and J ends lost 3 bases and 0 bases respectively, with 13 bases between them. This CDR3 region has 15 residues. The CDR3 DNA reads TGTGCCAGAAGCTCGGGCCGGGACATCTCCTACGAGCAGTACTTC. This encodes CARSSGRDISYEQYF.

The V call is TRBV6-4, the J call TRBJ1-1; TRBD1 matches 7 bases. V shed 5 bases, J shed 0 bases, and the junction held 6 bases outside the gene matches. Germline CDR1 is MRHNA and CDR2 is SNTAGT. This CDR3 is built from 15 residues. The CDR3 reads CASSPRGDMNTEAFF. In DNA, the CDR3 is TGTGCCAGCAGTCCCAGGGGGGACATGAACACTGAAGCTTTCTTT.

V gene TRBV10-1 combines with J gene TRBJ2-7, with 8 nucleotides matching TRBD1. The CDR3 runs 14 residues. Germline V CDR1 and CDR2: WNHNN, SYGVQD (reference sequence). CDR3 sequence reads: CGGTYRGKKYEQYF. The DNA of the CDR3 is TGCGGGGGGACGTACAGGGGGAAGAAATACGAGCAGTACTTC.

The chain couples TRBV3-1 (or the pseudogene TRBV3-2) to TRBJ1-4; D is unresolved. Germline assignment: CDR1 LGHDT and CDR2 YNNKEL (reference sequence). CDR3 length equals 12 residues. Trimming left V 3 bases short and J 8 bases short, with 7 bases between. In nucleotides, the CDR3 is TGTGCCAGCAGCCATGGCGGGGAAAAACTGTTTTTT. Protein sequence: CASSHGGEKLFF.

The CDR3 region is CASSQLLAGGYNEQFF. CDR3 bases: TGCGCCAGCAGCCAGTTACTAGCGGGGGGTTACAATGAGCAGTTCTTC. The chain has TRBV4-3 and TRBJ2-1; 12 nucleotides match TRBD2. The germline gives CDR1 LGHNA, CDR2 YSLEER. The CDR3 runs to 16 residues. Losses at the gene ends were 3 bases for V and 4 bases for J; bases not matched to a gene: 4.

The CDR3 coding sequence is TGTGCCAGCAGTGAGACAGGGGGCTCCTACGAGCAGTACTTC. Amino acids: CASSETGGSYEQYF. J is TRBJ2-7 and V is TRBV2, with 9 bases matching TRBD1. The CDR3 has 14 residues. Trimming took 3 bases from V and 0 from J; bases not matched to a gene: 0. Germline CDR1 SNHLY, CDR2 FYNNEI.

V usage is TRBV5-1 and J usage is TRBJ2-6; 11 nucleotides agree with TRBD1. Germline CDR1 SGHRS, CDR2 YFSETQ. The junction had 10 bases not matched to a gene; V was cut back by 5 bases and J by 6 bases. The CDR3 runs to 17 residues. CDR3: CASRSGGTGGEANVLTF. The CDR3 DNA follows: TGCGCCAGCAGATCCGGAGGGACAGGGGGTGAGGCCAACGTCCTGACTTTC.

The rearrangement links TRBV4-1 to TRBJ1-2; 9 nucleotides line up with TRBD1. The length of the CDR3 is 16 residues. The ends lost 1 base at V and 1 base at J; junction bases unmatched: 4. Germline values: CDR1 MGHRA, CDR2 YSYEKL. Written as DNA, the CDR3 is TGCGCCAGCAGCCAAGGAGCGACAGGGGGTAACTATGGCTACACCTTC. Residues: CASSQGATGGNYGYTF.

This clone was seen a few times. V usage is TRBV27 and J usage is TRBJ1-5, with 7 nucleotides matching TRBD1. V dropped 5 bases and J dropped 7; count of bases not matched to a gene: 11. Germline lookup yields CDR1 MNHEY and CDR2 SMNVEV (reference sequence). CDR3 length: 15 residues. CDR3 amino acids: CASSTLQGRRQPQHF. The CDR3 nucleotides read TGTGCCAGCAGTACCCTACAGGGGAGGAGGCAGCCCCAGCATTTT.

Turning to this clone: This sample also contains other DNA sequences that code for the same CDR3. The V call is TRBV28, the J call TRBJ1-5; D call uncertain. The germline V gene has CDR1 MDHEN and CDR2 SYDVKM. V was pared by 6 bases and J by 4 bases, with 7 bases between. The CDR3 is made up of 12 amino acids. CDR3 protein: CASSPPNQPQHF. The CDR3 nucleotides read TGTGCCAGCAGCCCCCCGAATCAGCCCCAGCATTTT.

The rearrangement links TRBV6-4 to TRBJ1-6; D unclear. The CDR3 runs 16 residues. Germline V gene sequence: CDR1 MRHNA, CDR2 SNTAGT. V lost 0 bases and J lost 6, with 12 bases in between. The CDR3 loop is CASSDSLGRSNSPLHF. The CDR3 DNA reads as TGTGCCAGCAGTGACTCCCTGGGCAGGTCTAATTCACCCCTCCACTTT.

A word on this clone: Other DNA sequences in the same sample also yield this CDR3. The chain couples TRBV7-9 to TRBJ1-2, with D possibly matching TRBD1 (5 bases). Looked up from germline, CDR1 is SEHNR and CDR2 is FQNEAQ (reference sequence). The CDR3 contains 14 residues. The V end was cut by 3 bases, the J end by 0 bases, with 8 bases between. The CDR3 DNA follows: TGTGCCAGCAGCTTCGACAGATCTAACTATGGCTACACCTTC. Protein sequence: CASSFDRSNYGYTF.

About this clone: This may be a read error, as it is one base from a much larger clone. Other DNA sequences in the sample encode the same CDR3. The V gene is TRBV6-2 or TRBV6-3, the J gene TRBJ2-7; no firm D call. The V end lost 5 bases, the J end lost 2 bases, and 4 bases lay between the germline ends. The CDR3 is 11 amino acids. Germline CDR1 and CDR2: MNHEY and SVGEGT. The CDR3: CASSQAYEQYF. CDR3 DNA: TGTGCCAGCAGTCAGGCCTACGAGCAGTACTTC.

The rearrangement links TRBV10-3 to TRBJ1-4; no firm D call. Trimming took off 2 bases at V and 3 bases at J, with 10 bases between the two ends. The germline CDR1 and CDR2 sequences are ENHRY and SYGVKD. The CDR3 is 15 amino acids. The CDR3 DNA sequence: TGTGCCATCAGTGAGAATCCGGGAGCTAATGAAAAACTGTTTTTT. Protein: CAISENPGANEKLFF.

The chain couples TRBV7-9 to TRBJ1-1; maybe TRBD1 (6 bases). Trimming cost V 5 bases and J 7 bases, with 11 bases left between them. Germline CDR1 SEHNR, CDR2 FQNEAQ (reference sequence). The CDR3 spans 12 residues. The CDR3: CASSLQGREAFF. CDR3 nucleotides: TGTGCCAGCAGCCTTCAGGGGCGTGAAGCTTTCTTT. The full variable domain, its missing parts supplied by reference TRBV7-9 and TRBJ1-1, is DTGVSQNPRHKITKRGQNVTFRCDPISEHNRLYWYRQTLGQGPEFLTYFQNEAQLEKSRLLSDRFSAERPKGSFSTLEIQRTEQGDSAMYLCASSLQGREAFFGQGTRLTVV.

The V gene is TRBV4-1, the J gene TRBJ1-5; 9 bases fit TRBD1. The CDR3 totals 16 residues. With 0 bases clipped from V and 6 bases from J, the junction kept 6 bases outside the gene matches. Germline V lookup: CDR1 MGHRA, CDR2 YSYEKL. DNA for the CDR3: TGCGCCAGCAGCCAAGATCAGGACAGGGGCGGTCAGCCCCAGCATTTT. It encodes CASSQDQDRGGQPQHF.

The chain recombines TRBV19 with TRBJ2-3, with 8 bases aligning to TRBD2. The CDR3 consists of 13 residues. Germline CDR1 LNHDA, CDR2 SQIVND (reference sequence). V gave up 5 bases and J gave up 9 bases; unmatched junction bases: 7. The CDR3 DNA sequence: TGTGCCAGTAGTCCGCGGGGGGAGGTCACGCAGTATTTT. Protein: CASSPRGEVTQYF.

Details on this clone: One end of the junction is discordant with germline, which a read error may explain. CDR3 nucleotides: TGTGCCAGCAGCCATGGGGCAGGAGCGGGGGTACACTTC. This sequence encodes CASSHGAGAGVHF. The chain recombines TRBV3-1 (or the pseudogene TRBV3-2) with TRBJ2-7; 8 bases are a match to TRBD2. This CDR3 is 13 amino acids long. Germline V gene data show CDR1 as LGHDT and CDR2 as YNNKEL (reference sequence).

This chain's CDR3 is CASSEGQAYNEQFF. CDR3 nucleotide sequence: TGTGCCAGCAGTGAAGGGCAGGCCTACAATGAGCAGTTCTTC. The J gene is TRBJ2-1, the V gene TRBV6-1; D not resolved. Germline assignment: CDR1 MNHNS and CDR2 SASEGT. The V end was cut by 1 base, the J end by 2 bases, with 6 bases between. This CDR3 has 14 residues.

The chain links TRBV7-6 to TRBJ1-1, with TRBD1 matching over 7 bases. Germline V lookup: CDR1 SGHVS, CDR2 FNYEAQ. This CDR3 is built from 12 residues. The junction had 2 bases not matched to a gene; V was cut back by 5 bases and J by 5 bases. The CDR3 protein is CASSPGGTEAFF. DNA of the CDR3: TGTGCCAGCAGCCCAGGGGGGACTGAAGCTTTCTTT.

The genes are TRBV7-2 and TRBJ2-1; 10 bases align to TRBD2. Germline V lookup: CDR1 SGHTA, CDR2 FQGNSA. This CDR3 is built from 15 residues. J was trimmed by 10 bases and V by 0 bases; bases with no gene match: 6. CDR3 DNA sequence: TGTGCCAGCAGCTTAGCGCTAGCGGGGGCCCCCGAGCAGTTCTTC. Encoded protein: CASSLALAGAPEQFF.

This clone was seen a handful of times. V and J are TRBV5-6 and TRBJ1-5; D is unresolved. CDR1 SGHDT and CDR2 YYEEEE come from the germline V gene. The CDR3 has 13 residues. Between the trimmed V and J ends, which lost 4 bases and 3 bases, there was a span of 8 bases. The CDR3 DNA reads TGTGCCAGCAGCCTCCTAGCCAATCAGCCCCAGCATTTT. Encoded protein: CASSLLANQPQHF. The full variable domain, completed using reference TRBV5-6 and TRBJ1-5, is DAGVTQSPTHLIKTRGQQVTLRCSPKSGHDTVSWYQQALGQGPQFIFQYYEEEERQRGNFPDRFSGHQFPNYSSELNVNALLLGDSALYLCASSLLANQPQHFGDGTRLSIL.

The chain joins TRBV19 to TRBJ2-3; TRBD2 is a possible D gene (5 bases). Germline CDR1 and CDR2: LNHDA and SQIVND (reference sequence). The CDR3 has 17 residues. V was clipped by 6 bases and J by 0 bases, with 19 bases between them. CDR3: CASRRTPSDSSTDTQYF. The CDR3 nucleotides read TGTGCCAGTAGAAGGACTCCCTCCGACTCTAGCACAGATACGCAGTATTTT.

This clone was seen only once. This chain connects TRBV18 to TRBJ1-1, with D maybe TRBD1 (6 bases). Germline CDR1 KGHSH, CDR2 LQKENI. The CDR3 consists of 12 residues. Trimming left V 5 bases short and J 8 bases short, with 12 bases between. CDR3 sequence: CASSILGAEAFF. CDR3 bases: TGTGCCAGCTCAATCCTGGGGGCGGAAGCTTTCTTT.